These 6 T cell receptor beta chains share one sample of origin, sequenced in a study of T cell responses to AZD1222 COVID-19 vaccine. TCRdb keeps only in-frame clones here, not all; method: immunoSEQ multiplex PCR. The sample contains about 180,000 clones, 92% of which appear only once. Specimen: peripheral blood, collected 28 days after the second AZD1222 dose. The source is an adult who received the AZD1222 COVID-19 vaccine.

CDR3 region: CASSQDESTTAYNSPLHF. The DNA of the CDR3 is TGCGCCAGCAGCCAAGACGAATCCACGACGGCCTATAATTCACCCCTCCACTTT. This rearrangement joins TRBV4-3 to TRBJ1-6; D gene unclear. V was clipped by 0 bases and J by 2 bases, with 14 bases between them. Germline assignment: CDR1 LGHNA and CDR2 YSLEER. The CDR3 is 18 residues long.

The V and J genes are TRBV5-6 and TRBJ1-5, with D possibly being TRBD1 (6 bases). V was shortened by 1 base and J by 3 bases, with 11 bases between the two germline ends. The length of the CDR3 is 15 residues. CDR1 and CDR2 (germline): SGHDT, YYEEEE. The CDR3, as DNA: TGTGCCAGCAGCTTGACAGGGAGATTCAATCAGCCCCAGCATTTT. Amino acid sequence: CASSLTGRFNQPQHF.

The V and J genes are TRBV9 and TRBJ2-1; 10 nucleotides match TRBD1. J was trimmed by 8 bases and V by 4 bases; bases with no gene match: 6. The CDR3 contains 14 residues. Germline lookup yields CDR1 SGDLS and CDR2 YYNGEE. The CDR3 DNA reads TGTGCCAGCAGCCCTGGACAGGGGGTTGATGAGCAGTTCTTC. Its translation is CASSPGQGVDEQFF. The entire variable domain, with the rest obtained from reference TRBV9 and TRBJ2-1, is as follows: DSGVTQTPKHLITATGQRVTLRCSPRSGDLSVYWYQQSLDQGLQFLIQYYNGEERAKGNILERFSAQQFPDLHSELNLSSLELGDSALYFCASSPGQGVDEQFFGPGTRLTVL.

V is TRBV4-3 and J is TRBJ1-2; TRBD1 aligns across 7 bases. V dropped 1 base and J dropped 8; count of bases not matched to a gene: 10. CDR1 is LGHNA, CDR2 YSLEER, per germline. The CDR3 spans 15 residues. The CDR3 protein is CASSQALDRAGGYTF. CDR3 DNA: TGCGCCAGCAGCCAAGCCCTCGACAGGGCGGGAGGCTACACCTTC.

The chain links TRBV9 to TRBJ2-1; 10 bases are shared with TRBD2. CDR1 is SGDLS, CDR2 YYNGEE, per germline. The V and J ends lost 0 bases and 0 bases, in that order; junction bases with no gene match: 9. This CDR3 is 19 amino acids long. CDR3 DNA sequence: TGTGCCAGCAGCGTAGTGGCCAGCGGGGGGGCGAGCTCCTACAATGAGCAGTTCTTC. Its protein is CASSVVASGGASSYNEQFF.

The rearrangement joins TRBV27 to TRBJ1-5, with 10 bases fitting TRBD1. The CDR3 is 15 residues long. The germline gives CDR1 MNHEY, CDR2 SMNVEV (reference sequence). Germline trimming cut 5 bases from V and 5 bases from J; bases unmatched to any gene: 6. The CDR3 spells CASSMTGGAYQPQHF. As DNA, the CDR3 is TGTGCCAGCAGTATGACAGGGGGCGCGTATCAGCCCCAGCATTTT.